The 32 T cell receptor beta chains given below trace back to one sample, sequenced in a study of patients and donors after allogeneic stem cell transplantation. TCRdb re-called the RT-PCR reads through MiXCR, storing one row per CDR3 protein. Of 200,000 to 250,000 distinct CDR3 sequences in the sample, 13% to 15% are singletons; the top ten hold 11%. Sequencing was carried out using blood, either unsorted or a sorted T cell fraction (not recorded which). The receptors were sampled from a human donor who was either an allogeneic HSCT recipient or a stem cell or donor lymphocyte infusion donor (not recorded which). It is not recorded whose cells these are; they may come from a transplant donor.

This clonotype was detected only a few times. The junction and the germline gene differ at one end; a read error may be behind it. The genes are TRBV4-3 and TRBJ2-3; TRBD2 is a possible D gene (6 bases). CDR1 and CDR2 (germline): LGHNA, YSLEER. The CDR3 is 15 residues long. CDR3 in amino acids: CASNQGGARTDTQYF. The CDR3 DNA follows: TGCGCCAGCAACCAAGGCGGGGCCCGCACAGATACGCAGTATTTT.

This clonotype occurred a few times. V and J are TRBV9 and TRBJ2-3; D remains ambiguous. Germline V gene sequence: CDR1 SGDLS, CDR2 YYNGEE. The CDR3 is 16 residues long. V was cut by 3 bases and J by 4 bases, with 18 bases left in between. The CDR3 coding sequence is TGTGCCAGCAGCGGCCAATTCGTAGGCCGACCAGATACGCAGTATTTT. This translates into CASSGQFVGRPDTQYF.

This clonotype was picked up a small number of times. This chain links TRBV11-2 with TRBJ1-2; D is possibly TRBD1 (5 bases). Per the germline V gene, CDR1 is SGHAT and CDR2 is FQNNGV. There are 17 residues in the CDR3. The ends were cut back, 5 bases at V and 3 bases at J, with 22 bases in the middle. The CDR3 reads CASSLTAGGVADYGYTF. The CDR3 DNA is TGTGCCAGCAGCCTCACGGCGGGGGGGGTGGCTGACTATGGCTACACCTTC. Variable domain in full (rest from reference TRBV11-2 and TRBJ1-2): EAGVAQSPRYKIIEKRQSVAFWCNPISGHATLYWYQQILGQGPKLLIQFQNNGVVDDSQLPKDRFSAERLKGVDSTLKIQPAKLEDSAVYLCASSLTAGGVADYGYTFGSGTRLTVV.

V gene TRBV5-1 combines with J gene TRBJ2-2; TRBD1 or TRBD2 may be the D gene (5 bases each). Germline CDR1 is SGHRS and CDR2 is YFSETQ. V was cut by 0 bases and J by 2 bases, with 11 bases left in between. This CDR3 contains 16 residues. The CDR3 is CASSLADRLNTGELFF. The CDR3 coding sequence is TGCGCCAGCAGCTTGGCCGACAGACTAAACACCGGGGAGCTGTTTTTT.

The V call is TRBV7-9, the J call TRBJ2-1, with 9 bases identical to TRBD1. The CDR3 loop spans 16 amino acids. Losses at the gene ends were 5 bases for V and 8 bases for J; bases not matched to a gene: 13. CDR1 is SEHNR, CDR2 FQNEAQ, per germline (reference sequence). The CDR3 sequence is CASSDTGTGLWDEQFF. The CDR3 DNA is TGTGCCAGCAGCGACACCGGGACAGGGCTCTGGGATGAGCAGTTCTTC.

This clonotype occurred a few times. The genes are TRBV4-3 and TRBJ2-1; D possibly corresponds to TRBD2 (5 bases). Germline V gives CDR1 LGHNA, CDR2 YSLEER. This CDR3 spans 14 amino acids. Trimming pared 3 bases from V and 9 bases from J, leaving 15 bases between. The CDR3 sequence is CASSQSGMGSEQFF. DNA for the CDR3: TGCGCCAGCAGCCAGAGCGGTATGGGCAGTGAGCAGTTCTTC.

The chain employs TRBV20-1 and TRBJ1-2; TRBD1 matches at 10 bases. This CDR3 region has 14 residues. Germline V gives CDR1 DFQATT, CDR2 SNEGSKA (reference sequence). Losses at the gene ends were 6 bases for V and 2 bases for J; bases not matched to a gene: 6. As DNA, the CDR3 is TGCAGTGCCAAGAGGACAGGGGGGAACTATGGCTACACCTTC. Amino acids: CSAKRTGGNYGYTF.

This clonotype was counted many times. The gene calls are TRBV28 and TRBJ2-1; TRBD2 matches 13 bases. Germline lookup yields CDR1 MDHEN and CDR2 SYDVKM. This CDR3 is built from 15 residues. The V segment lost 5 bases and the J segment 8 bases; nucleotides outside the gene matches: 6. The DNA of the CDR3 is TGTGCCAGCAGTCTTACTAGCGGGAGGGGGTATGAGCAGTTCTTC. Its translation is CASSLTSGRGYEQFF.

The chain employs TRBV6-1 and TRBJ1-1, with 9 bases fitting TRBD1. The CDR3 has 14 amino acids. V shed 8 bases and J 5 bases; nucleotides not matched to a gene: 9. Per the germline V gene, CDR1 is MNHNS and CDR2 is SASEGT. The CDR3 nucleotides read TGTGCCAGCCGGACCCGGACAGGGGCAACTGAAGCTTTCTTT. Its protein is CASRTRTGATEAFF.

This clonotype was seen a few times. The rearrangement links TRBV3-1 to TRBJ2-1; 8 positions agree with TRBD2. The CDR3 has 15 amino acids. Per the germline V gene, CDR1 is LGHDT and CDR2 is YNNKEL (reference sequence). The junction had 7 bases not matched to a gene; V was cut back by 2 bases and J by 7 bases. The CDR3 nucleotides read TGTGCCAGCAGCCAATTATTCGGGAGGGATAATGAGCAGTTCTTC. Translation: CASSQLFGRDNEQFF.

J is TRBJ2-7 and V is TRBV11-2; possible D gene TRBD1, 6 bases. The CDR3 length is 12 residues. V was cut by 5 bases and J by 9 bases, with 14 bases left in between. In germline, CDR1 is SGHAT, CDR2 FQNNGV. The CDR3 loop is CASSPRTVGQYF. DNA for the CDR3: TGTGCCAGCAGCCCTCGGACAGTCGGGCAGTACTTC.

There are a few counts of this clonotype. This rearrangement joins TRBV3-1 to TRBJ1-3; no clear D. Germline V gives CDR1 LGHDT, CDR2 YNNKEL (reference sequence). Trimming took off 2 bases at V and 0 bases at J, with 8 bases between the two ends. The CDR3 is 15 residues long. The CDR3, as DNA: TGTGCCAGCAGCCAAAACAGTGGCTCTGGAAACACCATATATTTT. It yields the protein CASSQNSGSGNTIYF.

This clonotype was counted at least ten times. J is TRBJ1-2 and V is TRBV12-3 or TRBV12-4; D call uncertain. The CDR3 has 15 amino acids. With 5 bases removed from V and 2 bases from J, the gap between germline ends came to 15 bases. The CDR3 DNA reads TGTGCCAGCAGTGCGCGGGAGTATGGGAACTATGGCTACACCTTC. It is translated as CASSAREYGNYGYTF.

This clonotype was seen only a few times. This chain joins TRBV11-2 and TRBJ2-3, with 8 bases identical to TRBD2. The germline V gene has CDR1 SGHAT and CDR2 FQNNGV. After removal of 5 bases from V and 1 base from J, the junction contained 17 bases not matched to a gene. The CDR3 is made up of 19 amino acids. The CDR3 is CASSPPGGGGSSGTDTQYF. The CDR3, as DNA: TGTGCCAGCAGCCCTCCCGGGGGCGGGGGGTCGTCTGGCACAGATACGCAGTATTTT.

The V and J genes are TRBV7-3 and TRBJ2-5; possibly TRBD2 for D (6 bases). V was trimmed by 5 bases and J by 0 bases, leaving 10 bases between them. CDR3 length: 14 residues. Germline V gives CDR1 SGHTA, CDR2 FQGTGA. DNA of the CDR3: TGTGCCAGCAGCCCGTCTAGCGACCAAGAGACCCAGTACTTC. This codes for CASSPSSDQETQYF.

In this sample, this clonotype turned up many times. J is TRBJ1-3 and V is TRBV10-3; no definite D call. The CDR3 has 12 amino acids. Germline V CDR1 and CDR2: ENHRY, SYGVKD. V shed 7 bases and J shed 0 bases, with 4 bases lying between them. The CDR3 loop reads CAIMGSGNTIYF. The CDR3 region has the DNA TGTGCCATCATGGGCTCTGGAAACACCATATATTTT.

The rearrangement uses TRBV5-4 and TRBJ2-3; 9 nucleotides line up with TRBD2. V gave up 8 bases and J gave up 2 bases; unmatched junction bases: 15. The CDR3 totals 17 residues. From germline, CDR1 is SGHNT and CDR2 YYREEE (reference sequence). The CDR3 DNA sequence: TGTGCCAGTACTAGCGGGTGGTCCTCAGGTTCCACAGATACGCAGTATTTT. Translated: CASTSGWSSGSTDTQYF.

The chain carries TRBV20-1 and TRBJ1-2, with D possibly matching TRBD1 (5 bases). Per germline, CDR1 DFQATT and CDR2 SNEGSKA (reference sequence). The CDR3 covers 13 residues. The V end was cut by 0 bases, the J end by 8 bases, with 13 bases between. CDR3 sequence reads: CSARDSQDRGYTF. The CDR3 DNA sequence: TGCAGTGCTAGAGATTCACAGGACCGGGGCTACACCTTC.

The V gene is TRBV19, the J gene TRBJ1-1, with 7 bases that match TRBD1. The junction had 14 bases not matched to a gene; V was cut back by 3 bases and J by 10 bases. Germline-derived CDR1 and CDR2 are LNHDA and SQIVND (reference sequence). This CDR3 has 15 residues. The CDR3 DNA sequence: TGTGCCAGTAGTATTGGCGGTTGGGGACAGAGCGGAGCTTTCTTT. This gives the protein CASSIGGWGQSGAFF.

This clonotype was counted ten times or more. V is TRBV12-3 or TRBV12-4 and J is TRBJ1-2; D is possibly TRBD1 (6 bases). V lost 1 base to trimming and J lost 8 bases, with 11 bases between them. There are 13 residues in the CDR3. The CDR3 bases are TGTGCCAGCAGTTTAGTCCCGGGGGCAGGCTACACCTTC. As protein: CASSLVPGAGYTF.

The chain recombines TRBV14 with TRBJ1-6; TRBD1 matches at 7 bases. This CDR3 contains 13 residues. V trimming: 4 bases; J trimming: 9 bases; junction bases outside the gene matches: 3. Germline CDR1 reads SGHDN; CDR2 reads FVKESK. The chain's CDR3 is CASSPGGFSPLHF. In DNA, the CDR3 is TGTGCCAGCAGCCCAGGGGGATTTTCACCCCTCCACTTT.

The chain couples TRBV4-2 to TRBJ2-5; D uncertain. CDR3 length: 16 residues. From germline, CDR1 is LGHNA and CDR2 YNFKEQ. The ends were cut back, 4 bases at V and 2 bases at J, with 17 bases in the middle. The CDR3 reads CASSLYAGRVQETQYF. In DNA, the CDR3 is TGTGCCAGCAGCCTTTACGCCGGACGGGTACAAGAGACCCAGTACTTC.

This clonotype was seen a few times. The rearrangement links TRBV10-3 to TRBJ1-1, with 8 bases matching TRBD1. CDR3 size: 17 residues. The V and J ends lost 0 bases and 5 bases, in that order; junction bases with no gene match: 11. Germline lookup yields CDR1 ENHRY and CDR2 SYGVKD. The CDR3 here is CAISESRAYRGRTEAFF. CDR3 bases: TGTGCCATCAGTGAGTCCCGGGCCTACAGGGGGAGGACTGAAGCTTTCTTT.

This clonotype was counted a few times. This chain joins TRBV10-3 and TRBJ1-1, with a possible D match to TRBD1 (5 bases). The germline V gene has CDR1 ENHRY and CDR2 SYGVKD. The CDR3 runs 19 residues. V lost 2 bases and J 6 bases, leaving 28 bases between the germline ends. The CDR3 DNA reads TGTGCCATCAGTGAGCCTCAAGGGTTAGGGGCGGACCCGGGGGCTGAAGCTTTCTTT. It codes for CAISEPQGLGADPGAEAFF.

This clonotype was found once. This chain uses TRBV3-1 with TRBJ1-5; D remains ambiguous. The CDR3 is 14 amino acids. Deletions cut 4 bases from V and 2 bases from J, with 9 bases between. Germline CDR1 is LGHDT and CDR2 is YNNKEL (reference sequence). The CDR3 region is CASSLGRGNQPQHF. The CDR3 DNA is TGTGCCAGCAGCCTAGGGCGGGGCAATCAGCCCCAGCATTTT.

V usage is TRBV7-2 and J usage is TRBJ1-5; no clear D gene. Germline V lookup: CDR1 SGHTA, CDR2 FQGNSA. The CDR3 has 16 amino acids. Trimming took 1 base from V and 2 from J, leaving 12 bases between them. As DNA, the CDR3 is TGTGCCAGCAGCTTAGTCGAGGGTATGGGCAATCAGCCCCAGCATTTT. Translating it yields CASSLVEGMGNQPQHF.

This clonotype was seen more than once but under ten times. The rearrangement links TRBV6-1 to TRBJ2-3; 12 bases match TRBD1. Germline-derived CDR1 and CDR2 are MNHNS and SASEGT. The CDR3 runs 15 residues. V lost 6 bases to trimming and J lost 4 bases; unmatched junction nucleotides: 5. DNA for the CDR3: TGTGCCAGCAGGAGGGACAGGGGGCGCTCAGATACGCAGTATTTT. Translating gives CASRRDRGRSDTQYF.

The chain recombines TRBV19 with TRBJ1-6; D gene uncertain. This CDR3 contains 12 residues. Germline values: CDR1 LNHDA, CDR2 SQIVND (reference sequence). V lost 0 bases and J 13 bases, leaving 7 bases between the germline ends. CDR3 nucleotide sequence: TGTGCCAGTAGTATAGATCGAGGGCCCCTCCACTTT. It yields the protein CASSIDRGPLHF. The whole variable domain, remainder taken from reference TRBV19 and TRBJ1-6, is DGGITQSPKYLFRKEGQNVTLSCEQNLNHDAMYWYRQDPGQGLRLIYYSQIVNDFQKGDIAEGYSVSREKKESFPLTVTSAQKNPTAFYLCASSIDRGPLHFGNGTRLTVT.

In this sample, this clonotype turned up a few times. This rearrangement joins TRBV20-1 to TRBJ2-3, with TRBD2 matching over 9 bases. V lost 2 bases and J lost 3; bases outside the gene matches: 6. This CDR3 has 15 residues. CDR1 is DFQATT, CDR2 SNEGSKA, per germline (reference sequence). This chain's CDR3 is CSARSPSGITDTQYF. CDR3 coding DNA: TGCAGTGCTAGATCCCCTAGCGGGATAACAGATACGCAGTATTTT.

The chain recombines TRBV9 with TRBJ2-2; perhaps TRBD1 as D (6 bases). The germline V gene encodes CDR1 SGDLS and CDR2 YYNGEE. Trimming took off 4 bases at V and 2 bases at J, with 12 bases between the two ends. The CDR3 totals 15 residues. As DNA, the CDR3 is TGTGCCAGCAGCATTGGGACATTTAACACCGGGGAGCTGTTTTTT. Translation: CASSIGTFNTGELFF.

There are a few counts of this clonotype. The chain uses TRBV7-2 and TRBJ1-3; 11 bases agree with TRBD1. The CDR3 is 13 residues long. Germline assignment: CDR1 SGHTA and CDR2 FQGNSA. V lost 4 bases and J lost 10; bases outside the gene matches: 3. The DNA for the CDR3 is TGTGCCAGCAGCTCGGGGACAGGGGGAACCATATATTTT. It yields the protein CASSSGTGGTIYF.

The rearrangement uses TRBV7-2 and TRBJ2-7, with D possibly matching TRBD2 (6 bases). CDR3 size: 14 residues. Trimming took 5 bases from V and 7 from J, leaving 18 bases between them. Germline V CDR1 and CDR2: SGHTA, FQGNSA. The CDR3 loop reads CASSPRWLAWEQYF. The CDR3 region has the DNA TGTGCCAGCAGCCCTCGCTGGCTAGCGTGGGAGCAGTACTTC. The full variable domain, rest sourced from reference TRBV7-2 and TRBJ2-7, is GAGVSQSPSNKVTEKGKDVELRCDPISGHTALYWYRQSLGQGLEFLIYFQGNSAPDKSGLPSDRFSAERTGGSVSTLTIQRTQQEDSAVYLCASSPRWLAWEQYFGPGTRLTVT.